Below are 5 T cell receptor beta chains sequenced from a single sample in a study of T cell responses to AZD1222 COVID-19 vaccine. The protocol was immunoSEQ multiplex PCR, while the TCRdb copy is restricted to in-frame clones and leaves out a portion. The sample includes about 120,000 clones, roughly 88% of them seen just once. This sample comprised peripheral blood, obtained on day 0 of AZD1222 vaccination. The receptors originated from an adult in good health.

J is TRBJ2-2 and V is TRBV3-1 (or the pseudogene TRBV3-2); D not certain. CDR1 LGHDT and CDR2 YNNKEL come from the germline V gene (reference sequence). CDR3 length: 17 residues. V lost 0 bases and J 8 bases, leaving 19 bases between the germline ends. The CDR3: CASSQDVRQPAGGELFF. The DNA for the CDR3 is TGTGCCAGCAGCCAAGACGTACGGCAGCCCGCAGGAGGGGAGCTGTTTTTT.

The chain has TRBV29-1 and TRBJ1-5; no clear D gene. The CDR3 spans 12 residues. Looked up from germline, CDR1 is SQVTM and CDR2 is ANQGSEA. Trimming pared 7 bases from V and 6 bases from J, leaving 13 bases between. The CDR3 protein is CSGKKEGQPQHF. DNA of the CDR3: TGCAGCGGGAAGAAGGAGGGTCAGCCCCAGCATTTT.

The chain has TRBV6-5 and TRBJ1-2; TRBD1 aligns across 8 bases. The CDR3 totals 15 residues. The V segment lost 0 bases and the J segment 5 bases; nucleotides outside the gene matches: 5. Germline-derived CDR1 and CDR2 are MNHEY and SVGAGI. The CDR3 region has the DNA TGTGCCAGCAGTTACTCCCGGCAGGGGGCTTATGGCTACACCTTC. It translates to CASSYSRQGAYGYTF.

This chain connects TRBV28 to TRBJ1-6; 7 positions match TRBD1. The trim removed 6 bases at V and 4 bases at J, leaving 9 bases unmatched. The CDR3 totals 16 residues. The germline V gene has CDR1 MDHEN and CDR2 SYDVKM. The DNA for the CDR3 is TGTGCCAGCAGCCAAAACAGGGGCGCTTATAATTCACCCCTCCACTTT. Residues: CASSQNRGAYNSPLHF.

The rearrangement joins TRBV30 to TRBJ1-3, with D possibly matching TRBD1 (5 bases). Germline V lookup: CDR1 GTSNPN, CDR2 SVGIG (reference sequence). The CDR3 is made up of 14 amino acids. Between the trimmed V and J ends, which lost 2 bases and 0 bases, there was a span of 8 bases. Written as DNA, the CDR3 is TGTGCCTGGAGTTTGACAGACTCTGGAAACACCATATATTTT. Protein product: CAWSLTDSGNTIYF.